The 30 T cell receptor beta chains below were found in one sample sequenced in a study of lymphopenia after photon versus proton radiotherapy. Produced via immunoSEQ multiplex PCR; TCRdb's table is partial and in-frame only. This table has 55,000 to 70,000 clones, around 87% appearing once. The source was peripheral blood, collected from a patient treated with proton-based radiotherapy. These receptors all stem from a man aged 80 or over with esophageal cancer.

The chain links TRBV2 to TRBJ1-2; 8 bases are a match to TRBD1. This CDR3 is built from 17 residues. Germline V gene sequence: CDR1 SNHLY, CDR2 FYNNEI. Losses at the gene ends were 8 bases for V and 1 base for J; bases not matched to a gene: 15. The chain's CDR3 is CASDSARTGSGNYGYTF. CDR3 sequence (DNA): TGTGCCAGCGACTCGGCCAGGACAGGGTCCGGTAACTATGGCTACACCTTC.

The gene calls are TRBV2 and TRBJ1-2; D gene uncertain. CDR1 and CDR2 (germline): SNHLY, FYNNEI. V gave up 7 bases and J gave up 5 bases, with 17 bases separating them. The CDR3 is 14 amino acids. In nucleotides, the CDR3 is TGTGCCAGCAAAGTCAGGACGGACCCTTATGGCTACACCTTC. This gives the protein CASKVRTDPYGYTF.

The chain uses TRBV6-4 and TRBJ2-7; 7 bases are a match to TRBD1. There are 16 residues in the CDR3. The V gene's germline CDR1 is MRHNA and CDR2 SNTAGT. V lost 5 bases, J lost 3 bases, and 13 bases stayed unmatched. CDR3 nucleotides: TGTGCCAGCAGTAAACCGGGACAGCTGTTGAGCTACGAGCAGTACTTC. As protein: CASSKPGQLLSYEQYF.

This chain joins TRBV5-5 and TRBJ1-3; possibly TRBD1 for D (5 bases). The V gene's germline CDR1 is SGHKS and CDR2 YYEKEE (reference sequence). Trimming took 0 bases from V and 4 from J, leaving 14 bases between them. This CDR3 has 16 residues. CDR3 in amino acids: CASSLDGGMIGNTIYF. In DNA, the CDR3 is TGTGCCAGCAGCTTGGATGGGGGAATGATCGGAAACACCATATATTTT.

The genes are TRBV19 and TRBJ2-5, with TRBD2 identical over 13 bases. The CDR3 is made up of 17 amino acids. CDR1 and CDR2 from the germline V gene are LNHDA and SQIVND (reference sequence). After removal of 6 bases from V and 3 bases from J, the junction contained 10 bases not matched to a gene. The chain's CDR3 is CASRPAGLAGNKETQYF. CDR3 sequence (DNA): TGTGCCAGTAGGCCCGCGGGACTAGCGGGGAACAAAGAGACCCAGTACTTC.

This clone was seen a single time. The gene calls are TRBV7-2 and TRBJ2-7; 9 nucleotides align to TRBD2. V was pared by 6 bases and J by 4 bases, with 13 bases of the junction left unmatched. This CDR3 region has 16 residues. Germline assignment: CDR1 SGHTA and CDR2 FQGNSA. The CDR3 here is CASRPGLARGFYEQYF. The CDR3 nucleotides are TGTGCCAGCAGGCCGGGACTAGCCAGAGGATTTTACGAGCAGTACTTC.

The V gene is TRBV30, the J gene TRBJ1-5; D possibly corresponds to TRBD1 (6 bases). Trimming took 2 bases from V and 5 from J, leaving 13 bases between them. Germline V CDR1 and CDR2: GTSNPN, SVGIG (reference sequence). The CDR3 covers 14 residues. This chain's CDR3 is CAWSTGQRYQPQHF. CDR3 nucleotide sequence: TGTGCCTGGAGTACAGGGCAGCGTTATCAGCCCCAGCATTTT. Full variable domain (outside the CDR3, taken from reference TRBV30 and TRBJ1-5): SQTIHQWPATLVQPVGSPLSLECTVEGTSNPNLYWYRQAAGRGLQLLFYSVGIGQISSEVPQNLSASRPQDRQFILSSKKLLLSDSGFYLCAWSTGQRYQPQHFGDGTRLSIL.

This clone occurred a few times. V gene TRBV6-5 combines with J gene TRBJ1-2, with D perhaps matching TRBD1 (6 bases). This CDR3 spans 14 amino acids. Germline loops: CDR1 MNHEY, CDR2 SVGAGI. V lost 8 bases to trimming and J lost 2 bases, with 15 bases between them. The CDR3 sequence: CASSSGEYNYGYTF. CDR3 sequence (DNA): TGTGCCAGCTCGTCAGGGGAGTACAACTATGGCTACACCTTC.

The chain couples TRBV20-1 to TRBJ1-1; D gene unclear. Germline loops: CDR1 DFQATT, CDR2 SNEGSKA (reference sequence). This CDR3 comprises 11 residues. V lost 6 bases and J lost 6, with 11 bases in between. The CDR3 region is CSATLVAEAFF. CDR3 nucleotides: TGCAGTGCCACCCTCGTGGCTGAAGCTTTCTTT.

This sequence joins TRBV5-6 and TRBJ2-2, with D maybe TRBD2 (5 bases). This CDR3 region has 15 residues. V lost 1 base to trimming and J lost 6 bases, with 13 bases between them. CDR1 is SGHDT, CDR2 YYEEEE, per germline. The CDR3 DNA follows: TGTGCCAGCAGCTTGACAGCGGTTCGCCCCGGGGAGCTGTTTTTT. Residues: CASSLTAVRPGELFF. The whole variable domain, filled in from reference TRBV5-6 and TRBJ2-2, reads DAGVTQSPTHLIKTRGQQVTLRCSPKSGHDTVSWYQQALGQGPQFIFQYYEEEERQRGNFPDRFSGHQFPNYSSELNVNALLLGDSALYLCASSLTAVRPGELFFGEGSRLTVL.

This clone was counted only a few times. The chain combines TRBV7-8 with TRBJ1-2; D is unresolved. Germline V gene data show CDR1 as SGHVS and CDR2 as FQNEAQ. V lost 2 bases and J 4 bases, leaving 8 bases between the germline ends. The CDR3 extends over 13 amino acids. The CDR3: CASSLRSGYGYTF. The DNA for the CDR3 is TGTGCCAGCAGCTTAAGGTCGGGCTATGGCTACACCTTC.

The chain employs TRBV6-6 and TRBJ2-5, with TRBD2 identical over 10 bases. TRBJ2-7 explains the end of the DNA better; the J call may be wrong. Germline V CDR1 and CDR2: MNHNY, SVGAGI (reference sequence). The CDR3 totals 15 residues. The CDR3: CASKTGLAVTYEQYF. Here the CDR3 DNA reads TGTGCCAGCAAAACCGGACTAGCGGTAACCTACGAGCAGTACTTC.

V usage is TRBV4-3 and J usage is TRBJ2-1; TRBD1 agrees at 7 bases. Per germline, CDR1 LGHNA and CDR2 YSLEER. This CDR3 spans 17 amino acids. V gave up 0 bases and J gave up 3 bases; unmatched junction bases: 8. CDR3: CASSQDFRQGFYNEQFF. The CDR3 DNA is TGCGCCAGCAGCCAAGATTTCCGACAGGGATTCTACAATGAGCAGTTCTTC.

V is TRBV7-6 and J is TRBJ2-7; D unclear. Germline V CDR1 and CDR2: SGHVS, FNYEAQ. The CDR3 runs 15 residues. Trimming removed 1 base from V and 2 bases from J, with 12 bases in between. CDR3 loop: CASSLGWQATYEQYF. CDR3 bases: TGTGCCAGCAGCTTAGGGTGGCAGGCGACCTACGAGCAGTACTTC. Using reference TRBV7-6 and TRBJ2-7 for the parts outside the CDR3, the full variable domain is GAGVSQSPRYKVTKRGQDVALRCDPISGHVSLYWYRQALGQGPEFLTYFNYEAQQDKSGLPNDRFSAERPEGSISTLTIQRTEQRDSAMYRCASSLGWQATYEQYFGPGTRLTVT.

This clone was found once. V is TRBV7-9 and J is TRBJ2-5; D remains unclear. V was shortened by 3 bases and J by 3 bases, with 11 bases between the two germline ends. Germline V gene lookup returns CDR1 SEHNR and CDR2 FQNEAQ (reference sequence). The CDR3 has 14 residues. The CDR3 nucleotides are TGTGCCAGCAGCTTTGCGACCTCCGAAGAGACCCAGTACTTC. Residues: CASSFATSEETQYF.

Here the CDR3 DNA reads TGTGCCACCAGCAGAGTTGTAGGGGTTAATTCACCCCTCCACTTT. Protein product: CATSRVVGVNSPLHF. J is TRBJ1-6 and V is TRBV15; perhaps TRBD1 as D (5 bases). The germline gives CDR1 LNHNV, CDR2 YYDKDF (reference sequence). Trimming removed 1 base from V and 6 bases from J, with 10 bases in between. CDR3 length: 15 residues.

V usage is TRBV5-5 and J usage is TRBJ2-7; 9 nucleotides line up with TRBD1. The CDR3 has 15 residues. Germline lookup yields CDR1 SGHKS and CDR2 YYEKEE (reference sequence). The V gene end was trimmed by 0 bases and the J gene end by 4 bases; junction bases not matched to a gene: 5. The CDR3 spells CASSLEGGQGYEQYF. In DNA, the CDR3 is TGTGCCAGCAGCTTGGAGGGGGGACAGGGTTACGAGCAGTACTTC.

The chain uses TRBV10-2 and TRBJ1-5, with unresolved D. The germline gives CDR1 WSHSY, CDR2 SAAADI. This CDR3 is built from 13 residues. Trimming stripped 3 bases from V and 6 bases from J, with 9 bases between. CDR3 sequence: CASSELRGQPQHF. DNA for the CDR3: TGCGCCAGCAGTGAATTAAGAGGTCAGCCCCAGCATTTT.

The gene calls are TRBV5-1 and TRBJ1-2, with D possibly matching TRBD1 (5 bases). In germline, CDR1 is SGHRS, CDR2 YFSETQ. V was clipped by 5 bases and J by 2 bases, with 13 bases between them. CDR3 length: 14 amino acids. The DNA for the CDR3 is TGCGCCAGCAGGCCCTCGGGGGGGAACTATGGCTACACCTTC. Protein sequence: CASRPSGGNYGYTF.

V and J are TRBV19 and TRBJ2-1; the D gene is possibly TRBD2 (6 bases). Germline assignment: CDR1 LNHDA and CDR2 SQIVND (reference sequence). The V and J ends lost 3 bases and 3 bases respectively, with 9 bases between them. The CDR3 runs to 14 residues. The CDR3 DNA sequence: TGTGCCAGTAGTATCGGAGGGTACTACAATGAGCAGTTCTTC. Its protein is CASSIGGYYNEQFF.

The J gene is TRBJ2-2, the V gene TRBV7-9; D gene unclear. V was trimmed by 6 bases and J by 3 bases, leaving 11 bases between them. The CDR3 runs to 14 residues. Looked up from germline, CDR1 is SEHNR and CDR2 is FQNEAQ (reference sequence). CDR3 in amino acids: CASSHDPYTGELFF. DNA for the CDR3: TGTGCCAGCAGTCATGACCCTTACACCGGGGAGCTGTTTTTT. Together with reference TRBV7-9 and TRBJ2-2, the CDR3 gives the full variable domain: DTGVSQNPRHKITKRGQNVTFRCDPISEHNRLYWYRQTLGQGPEFLTYFQNEAQLEKSRLLSDRFSAERPKGSFSTLEIQRTEQGDSAMYLCASSHDPYTGELFFGEGSRLTVL.

This clone was detected only a few times. The chain has TRBV5-1 and TRBJ1-1, with no clear D. The CDR3 has 12 amino acids. Looked up from germline, CDR1 is SGHRS and CDR2 is YFSETQ. V was shortened by 1 base and J by 6 bases, with 7 bases between the two germline ends. CDR3: CASSLPHAEAFF. CDR3 DNA: TGCGCCAGCAGCTTGCCCCATGCTGAAGCTTTCTTT.

The chain has TRBV4-1 and TRBJ2-3; tentative D call: TRBD1 (6 bases). The CDR3 is made up of 20 amino acids. V was cut by 0 bases and J by 1 base, with 23 bases left in between. The germline V gene encodes CDR1 MGHRA and CDR2 YSYEKL. The CDR3 bases are TGCGCCAGCAGCCAAGATCCCCCCAAGTCAGGGGCAGTGGGCACAGATACGCAGTATTTT. Translating it yields CASSQDPPKSGAVGTDTQYF.

The V and J genes are TRBV11-3 and TRBJ2-3; D ambiguous. The V gene lost 0 bases and the J gene lost 2 bases, with 12 bases spanning the gap. There are 16 residues in the CDR3. Germline V gene data show CDR1 as SGHNT and CDR2 as YENEEA. This CDR3 is CASSLDFGADTDTQYF. The CDR3 bases are TGTGCCAGCAGCTTAGATTTCGGAGCAGACACAGATACGCAGTATTTT. The entire variable domain, with the rest obtained from reference TRBV11-3 and TRBJ2-3, is as follows: EAGVVQSPRYKIIEKKQPVAFWCNPISGHNTLYWYLQNLGQGPELLIRYENEEAVDDSQLPKDRFSAERLKGVDSTLKIQPAELGDSAVYLCASSLDFGADTDTQYFGPGTRLTVL.

This rearrangement joins TRBV5-6 to TRBJ1-3, with a tentative D call TRBD1 (6 bases). Trimming pared 3 bases from V and 2 bases from J, leaving 18 bases between. The CDR3 contains 17 residues. The germline gives CDR1 SGHDT, CDR2 YYEEEE. The CDR3 is CASSSLPRGGTGNTIYF. The CDR3, as DNA: TGTGCCAGCAGCTCACTACCTCGAGGGGGGACTGGAAACACCATATATTTT.

The CDR3 nucleotides are TGTGCCAGCCTGGGGACTAGCGGGAAAGAGACCCAGTACTTC. It yields the protein CASLGTSGKETQYF. This chain joins TRBV6-1 and TRBJ2-5; 13 nucleotides agree with TRBD2. This CDR3 contains 14 residues. In germline, CDR1 is MNHNS, CDR2 SASEGT. Trimming cost V 8 bases and J 3 bases; bases outside gene matches: 3.

This sequence joins TRBV27 and TRBJ1-5; D may be TRBD1 (6 bases). CDR3 length: 14 residues. The V gene's germline CDR1 is MNHEY and CDR2 SMNVEV (reference sequence). V lost 3 bases to trimming and J lost 5 bases, with 11 bases between them. The CDR3: CASSFGGEDQPQHF. The CDR3, as DNA: TGTGCCAGCAGTTTTGGGGGCGAGGATCAGCCCCAGCATTTT.

For the CDR3, the DNA is TGCGCCAGCAGTCCTGGACTGTCCGCGACGCAGTATTTT. Translation: CASSPGLSATQYF. J is TRBJ2-3 and V is TRBV4-1; tentative D call: TRBD2 (5 bases). The CDR3 contains 13 residues. CDR1 is MGHRA and CDR2 is YSYEKL in the germline V gene. Trimming removed 6 bases from V and 9 bases from J, with 16 bases in between.

The V and J genes are TRBV11-2 and TRBJ1-1; D may be TRBD1 (5 bases). Per germline, CDR1 SGHAT and CDR2 FQNNGV. The CDR3 extends over 12 amino acids. Deletions cut 7 bases from V and 10 bases from J, with 16 bases between. Here the CDR3 reads CASTAVRGPAFF. The CDR3 coding sequence is TGTGCCAGCACCGCGGTCCGGGGACCAGCTTTCTTT.

The genes are TRBV11-3 and TRBJ2-3; D is unresolved. Germline CDR1 reads SGHNT; CDR2 reads YENEEA. The CDR3 is 13 residues long. The V and J ends lost 6 bases and 4 bases respectively, with 11 bases between them. Here the CDR3 DNA reads TGTGCCAGCAGTGACGGCGACGCAGATACGCAGTATTTT. Amino acids: CASSDGDADTQYF. The variable domain in full, completed from reference TRBV11-3 and TRBJ2-3, reads EAGVVQSPRYKIIEKKQPVAFWCNPISGHNTLYWYLQNLGQGPELLIRYENEEAVDDSQLPKDRFSAERLKGVDSTLKIQPAELGDSAVYLCASSDGDADTQYFGPGTRLTVL.